The clone carrying this T cell receptor beta chain has at least ten counts. The antigen is unknown. The sample belongs to a study of blood T cells in healthy people across ages. Study-wide results and caveats: Estimates based on one million T cells were treated as lower bounds.

The germline V and J ends were trimmed by 5 bases and 0 bases, with 14 bases remaining between them. Germline CDR1 reads DFQATT; CDR2 reads SNEGSKA (reference sequence). The CDR3 sequence is 15 residues long. The authors ran a second PCR of about 7 to 12 cycles using a sample-barcoded 5' primer and a J-beta primer mix. TCRdb redid the calling of the 5' RACE reads with MiXCR, one entry per CDR3 protein. The sample has 350,000 to 450,000 distinct CDR3 sequences, roughly half seen once. This TCR derives from a man in his 60s in good health. Source material: blood. V usage is TRBV20-1 and J usage is TRBJ2-1; the D gene is possibly TRBD2 (7 bases). This CDR3 is CSAPRGASSYNEQFF. CDR3 in DNA: TGCAGTGCTCCCCGGGGGGCCAGCTCCTACAATGAGCAGTTCTTC.